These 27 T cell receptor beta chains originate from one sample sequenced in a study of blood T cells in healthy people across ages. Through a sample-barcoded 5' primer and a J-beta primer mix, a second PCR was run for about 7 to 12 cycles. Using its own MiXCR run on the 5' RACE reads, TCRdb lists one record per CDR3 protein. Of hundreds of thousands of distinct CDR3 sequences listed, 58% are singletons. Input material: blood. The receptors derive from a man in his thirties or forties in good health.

This CDR3 reads CASSLGWGGGVNEQFF. The CDR3 DNA sequence: TGTGCCAGCAGCTTAGGGTGGGGCGGGGGCGTCAATGAGCAGTTCTTC. V is TRBV11-2 and J is TRBJ2-1; perhaps TRBD2 as D (7 bases). Germline CDR1 SGHAT, CDR2 FQNNGV. Deletions cut 1 base from V and 6 bases from J, with 16 bases between. The CDR3 is 16 amino acids.

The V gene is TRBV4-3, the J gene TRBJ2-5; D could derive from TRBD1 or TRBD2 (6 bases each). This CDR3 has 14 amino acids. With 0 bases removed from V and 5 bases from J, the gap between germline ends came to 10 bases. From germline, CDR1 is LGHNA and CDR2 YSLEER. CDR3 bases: TGCGCCAGCAGCCAAGACAAAGGGGGGGAGACCCAGTACTTC. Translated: CASSQDKGGETQYF.

The CDR3 DNA reads TGTGCCAGCAGTTTATGGGACAGATCAGCTAACTATGGCTACACCTTC. It yields the protein CASSLWDRSANYGYTF. V usage is TRBV28 and J usage is TRBJ1-2; possibly TRBD1 for D (6 bases). V shed 0 bases and J shed 0 bases, with 11 bases lying between them. There are 16 residues in the CDR3. Germline V gives CDR1 MDHEN, CDR2 SYDVKM.

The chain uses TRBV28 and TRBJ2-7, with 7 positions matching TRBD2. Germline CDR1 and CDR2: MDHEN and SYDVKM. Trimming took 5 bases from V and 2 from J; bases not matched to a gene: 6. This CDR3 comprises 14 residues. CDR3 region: CASSLLGLAYEQYF. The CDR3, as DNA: TGTGCCAGCAGTCTGCTCGGACTAGCCTACGAGCAGTACTTC.

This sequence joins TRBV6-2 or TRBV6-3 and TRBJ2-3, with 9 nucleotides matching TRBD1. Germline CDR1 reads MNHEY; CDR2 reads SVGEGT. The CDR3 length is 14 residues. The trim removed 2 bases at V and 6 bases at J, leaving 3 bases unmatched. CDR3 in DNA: TGTGCCAGCAGTTACCGGGACAGGGTGGATACGCAGTATTTT. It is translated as CASSYRDRVDTQYF.

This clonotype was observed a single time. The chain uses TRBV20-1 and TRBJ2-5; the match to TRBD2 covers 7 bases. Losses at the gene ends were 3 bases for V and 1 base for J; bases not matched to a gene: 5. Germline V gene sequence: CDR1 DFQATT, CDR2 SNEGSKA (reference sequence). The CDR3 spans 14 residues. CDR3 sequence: CSASGGGTQETQYF. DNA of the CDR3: TGCAGTGCTAGTGGGGGGGGGACCCAAGAGACCCAGTACTTC.

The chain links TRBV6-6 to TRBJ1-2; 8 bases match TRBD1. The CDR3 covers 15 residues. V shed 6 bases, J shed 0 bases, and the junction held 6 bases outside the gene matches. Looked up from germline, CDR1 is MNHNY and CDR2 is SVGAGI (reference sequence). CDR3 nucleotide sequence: TGTGCCAGCAGCACACAGGGGGGAACTAACTATGGCTACACCTTC. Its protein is CASSTQGGTNYGYTF.

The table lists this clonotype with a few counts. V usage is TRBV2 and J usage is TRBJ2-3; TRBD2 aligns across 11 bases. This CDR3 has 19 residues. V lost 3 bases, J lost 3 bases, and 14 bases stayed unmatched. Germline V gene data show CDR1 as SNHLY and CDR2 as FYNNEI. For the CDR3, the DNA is TGTGCCAGCAGTGATTCTGCTGTTCCGACTAGCGGGAAAACAGATACGCAGTATTTT. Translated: CASSDSAVPTSGKTDTQYF. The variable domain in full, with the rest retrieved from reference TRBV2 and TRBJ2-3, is EPEVTQTPSHQVTQMGQEVILRCVPISNHLYFYWYRQILGQKVEFLVSFYNNEISEKSEIFDDQFSVERPDGSNFTLKIRSTKLEDSAMYFCASSDSAVPTSGKTDTQYFGPGTRLTVL.

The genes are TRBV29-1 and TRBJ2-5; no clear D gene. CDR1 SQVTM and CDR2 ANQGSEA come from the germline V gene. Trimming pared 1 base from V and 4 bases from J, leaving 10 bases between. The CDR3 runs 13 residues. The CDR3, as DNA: TGCAGCGTTGAAGCCTCGGCAGGAGAGACCCAGTACTTC. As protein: CSVEASAGETQYF. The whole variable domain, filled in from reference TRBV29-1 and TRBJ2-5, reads SAVISQKPSRDICQRGTSLTIQCQVDSQVTMMFWYRQQPGQSLTLIATANQGSEATYESGFVIDKFPISRPNLTFSTLTVSNMSPEDSSIYLCSVEASAGETQYFGPGTRLLVL.

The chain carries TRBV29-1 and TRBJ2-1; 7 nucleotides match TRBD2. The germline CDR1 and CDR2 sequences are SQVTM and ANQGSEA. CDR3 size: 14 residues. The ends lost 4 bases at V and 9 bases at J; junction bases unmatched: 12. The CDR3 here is CSVVPGGRGGEQFF. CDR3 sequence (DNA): TGCAGCGTTGTTCCGGGAGGCCGCGGGGGTGAGCAGTTCTTC.

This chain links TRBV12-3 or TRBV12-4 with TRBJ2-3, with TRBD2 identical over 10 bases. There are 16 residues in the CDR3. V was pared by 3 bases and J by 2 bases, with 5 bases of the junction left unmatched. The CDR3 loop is CASSLRTSGLTDTQYF. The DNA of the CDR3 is TGTGCCAGCAGTTTGAGGACTAGCGGCCTCACAGATACGCAGTATTTT.

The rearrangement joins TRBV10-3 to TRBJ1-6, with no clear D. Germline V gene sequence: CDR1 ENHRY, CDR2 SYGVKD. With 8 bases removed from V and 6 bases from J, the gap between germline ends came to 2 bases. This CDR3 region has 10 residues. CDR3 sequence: CAIGNSPLHF. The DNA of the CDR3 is TGTGCCATCGGTAATTCACCCCTCCACTTT.

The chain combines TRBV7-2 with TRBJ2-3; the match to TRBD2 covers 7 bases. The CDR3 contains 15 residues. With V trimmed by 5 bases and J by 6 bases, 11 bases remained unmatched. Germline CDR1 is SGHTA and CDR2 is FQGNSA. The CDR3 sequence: CTSSNLRGSGDTQYF. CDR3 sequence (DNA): TGTACCAGCAGCAATCTCCGAGGTAGCGGGGATACGCAGTATTTT.

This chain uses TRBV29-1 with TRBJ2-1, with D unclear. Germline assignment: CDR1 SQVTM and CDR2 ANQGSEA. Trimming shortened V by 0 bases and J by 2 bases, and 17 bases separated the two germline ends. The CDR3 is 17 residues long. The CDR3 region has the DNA TGCAGCGTTGAAGATCGGTTCGGGTGGGATCCCTACAATGAGCAGTTCTTC. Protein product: CSVEDRFGWDPYNEQFF.

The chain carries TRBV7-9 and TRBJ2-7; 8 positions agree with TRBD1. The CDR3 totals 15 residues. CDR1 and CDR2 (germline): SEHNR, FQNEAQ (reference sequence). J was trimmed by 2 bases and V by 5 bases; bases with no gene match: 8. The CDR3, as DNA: TGTGCCAGCAGCCCTGACAGGGGAAAAACCTACGAGCAGTACTTC. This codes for CASSPDRGKTYEQYF.

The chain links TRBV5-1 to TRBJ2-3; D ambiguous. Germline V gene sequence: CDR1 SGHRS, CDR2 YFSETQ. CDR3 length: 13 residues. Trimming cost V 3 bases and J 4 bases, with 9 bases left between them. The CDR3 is CASSSLGSDTQYF. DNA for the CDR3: TGCGCCAGCAGCTCCCTCGGGTCAGATACGCAGTATTTT.

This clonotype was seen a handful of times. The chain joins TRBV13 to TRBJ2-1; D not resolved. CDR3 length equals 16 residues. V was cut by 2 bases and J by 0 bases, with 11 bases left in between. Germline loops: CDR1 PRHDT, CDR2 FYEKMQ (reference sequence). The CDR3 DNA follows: TGTGCCAGCAGCTTAAGCGCCTTCACCTCCTACAATGAGCAGTTCTTC. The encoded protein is CASSLSAFTSYNEQFF.

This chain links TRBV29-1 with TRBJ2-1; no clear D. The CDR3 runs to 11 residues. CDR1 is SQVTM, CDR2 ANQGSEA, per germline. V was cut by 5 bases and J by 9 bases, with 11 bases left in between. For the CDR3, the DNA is TGCAGCGTTCTTTCTTTTGGTGAGCAGTTCTTC. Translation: CSVLSFGEQFF.

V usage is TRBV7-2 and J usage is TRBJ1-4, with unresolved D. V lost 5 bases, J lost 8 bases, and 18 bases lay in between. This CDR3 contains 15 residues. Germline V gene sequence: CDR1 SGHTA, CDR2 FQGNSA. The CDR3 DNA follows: TGTGCCAGCAGCCCCTCCTGGGTACGTGGAGAAAAACTGTTTTTT. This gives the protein CASSPSWVRGEKLFF.

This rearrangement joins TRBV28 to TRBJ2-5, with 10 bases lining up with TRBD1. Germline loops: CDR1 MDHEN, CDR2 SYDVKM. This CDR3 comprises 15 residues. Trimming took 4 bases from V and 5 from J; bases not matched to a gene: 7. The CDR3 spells CASSSQTGGAETQYF. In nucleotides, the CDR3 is TGTGCCAGCAGTTCCCAGACAGGGGGCGCTGAGACCCAGTACTTC.

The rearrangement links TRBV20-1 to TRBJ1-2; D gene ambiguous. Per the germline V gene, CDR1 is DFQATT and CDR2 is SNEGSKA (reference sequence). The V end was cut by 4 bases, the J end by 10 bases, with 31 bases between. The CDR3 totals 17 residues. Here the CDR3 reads CSANDPSGSWVLGDYTF. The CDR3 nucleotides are TGCAGTGCTAACGACCCCTCCGGGTCTTGGGTCTTGGGTGACTACACCTTC.

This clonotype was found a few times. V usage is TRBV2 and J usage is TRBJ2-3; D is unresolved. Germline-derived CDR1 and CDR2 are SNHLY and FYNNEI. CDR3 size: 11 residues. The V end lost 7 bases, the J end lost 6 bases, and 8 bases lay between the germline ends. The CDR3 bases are TGTGCCAGCATGGTCGAGGATACGCAGTATTTT. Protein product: CASMVEDTQYF.

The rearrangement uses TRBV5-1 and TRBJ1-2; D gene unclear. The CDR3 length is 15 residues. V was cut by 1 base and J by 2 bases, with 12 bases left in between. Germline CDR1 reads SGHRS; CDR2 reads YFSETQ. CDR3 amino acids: CASSLNGRMNYGYTF. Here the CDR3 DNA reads TGCGCCAGCAGCTTGAACGGACGGATGAACTATGGCTACACCTTC.

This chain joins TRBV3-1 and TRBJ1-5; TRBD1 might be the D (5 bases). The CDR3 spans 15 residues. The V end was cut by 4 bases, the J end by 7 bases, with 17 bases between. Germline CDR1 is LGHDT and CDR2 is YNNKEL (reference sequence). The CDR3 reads CASSPGQGGVQPQHF. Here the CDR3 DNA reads TGTGCCAGCAGCCCGGGGCAGGGAGGGGTGCAGCCCCAGCATTTT.

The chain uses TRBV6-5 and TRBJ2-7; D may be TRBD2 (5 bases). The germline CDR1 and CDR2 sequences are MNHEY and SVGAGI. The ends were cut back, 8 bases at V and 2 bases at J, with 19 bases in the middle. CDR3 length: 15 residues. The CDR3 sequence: CASGSEGRAAYEQYF. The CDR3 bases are TGTGCCAGCGGTTCCGAAGGGCGGGCGGCCTACGAGCAGTACTTC.

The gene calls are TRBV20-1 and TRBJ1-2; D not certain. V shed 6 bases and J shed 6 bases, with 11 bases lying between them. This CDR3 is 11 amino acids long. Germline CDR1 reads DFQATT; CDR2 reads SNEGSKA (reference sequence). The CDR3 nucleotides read TGCAGTGCCCATGGGGAGAATGGCTACACCTTC. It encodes CSAHGENGYTF.

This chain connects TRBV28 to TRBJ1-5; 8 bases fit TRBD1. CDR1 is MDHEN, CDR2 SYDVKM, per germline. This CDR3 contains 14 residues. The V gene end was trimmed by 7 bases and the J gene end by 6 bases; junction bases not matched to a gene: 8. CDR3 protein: CASKRTGLSQPQHF. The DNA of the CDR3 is TGTGCCAGCAAGAGGACAGGGCTCAGTCAGCCCCAGCATTTT.